This TCR beta chain was identified during a study of PD-1 blockade in classical Hodgkin lymphoma (dated by TCRdb to the early 2020s). At the level of the whole study: Nivolumab dosing was 3 mg/kg intravenously every 2 weeks, continuing until either disease progression or unacceptable toxicity. The study used CyTOF and TCR beta sequencing to define a peripheral blood immune signature of response to PD-1 blockade in classical Hodgkin lymphoma. The investigation overall reported the following: Lower diversity was seen in patients whose nivolumab began less than 1 year after ASCT, and these patients were left out of later analyses so that immune reconstitution would not confound the results. Newly diagnosed patients were reported to have lower baseline TCR diversity than healthy donors, and relapsed/refractory patients were reported to have lower baseline TCR diversity still. By C4D1, a significant rise was seen in CD4+ TCR diversity but not in CD8+ TCR diversity (p=0.0027 vs p=0.16), and the rise was most apparent among complete responders (p=0.02). Baseline diversity similar to that of newly diagnosed patients was observed in trial patients achieving complete response, whereas significantly lower diversity was observed in partial responders and progressors. The study was restricted to a single clinical trial cohort, and the causes of repertoire differences, possibly disease activity or prior therapy, were left undefined.

In the case of this clone: It lacks a known antigen. No qualities accompany the bases; no much larger clone lies one base away.

V is pared back by 4 bases and J by 6 bases, with 12 bases lying between the germline termini. From cysteine to phenylalanine, the CDR3 is 13 amino acids long. Of the read, only the CDR3 DNA is kept; its 39 bases are in frame from base 1. CDR1 and CDR2 were assigned from the germline V gene (reference sequence) as LNHDA and SQIVND. The Qiagen DNeasy kit was used to extract genomic DNA both from unsorted PBMCs and from the negatively selected CD4+ and CD8+ fractions. Using primers that anneal to V and J segments, immunoSEQ multiplex PCR amplified the TCR beta CDR3 regions. A synthetic immune receptor repertoire was used to minimize amplification bias, and remaining bias was computationally removed after sequencing. The original methods were these. Repertoire diversity was quantified as the Shannon entropy index using custom Python scripts. Unsorted, CD4+ and CD8+ repertoires were analyzed separately, except for combined analyses in which CD4+ and CD8+ sequences were merged in silico. A clone was considered expanded if an increase in frequency of at least 2-fold after treatment relative to C1D1 was found, and a pseudocount of 0.5 was applied to clones undetected at baseline. Singleton clones were defined as clones with 0 or 1 copy at C1D1, and non-singleton clones were defined as clones with 2 or more copies. Clones expanded in unsorted samples were labelled as CD4+, CD8+ or unknown by matching protein sequences in sorted samples from the same patient. Wilcoxon tests were applied to paired samples to test diversity changes from C1D1 to C4D1. Drawn from immuneACCESS, this table holds only the in-frame rearrangements with V and J called that TCRdb kept. Clones are partly lost; checked studies trace under half to an unresolved V gene and leave the rest unexplained. For V, J and clone size, that table is used; D and trimming come from the DNA. Within this sample are tens of thousands of clones, with around 85% of them counted one time only. 2.5% to 3.5% of the sample is in the top ten clones.

The time point label on this specimen signifies: cycle 4 day 1 (C4D1), after more than 5 weeks of nivolumab. Every trial patient had relapsed following autologous stem cell transplantation, and prior brentuximab vedotin exposure was what differed among cohorts A, B and C. A Miltenyi CD4+ T cell isolation kit was used for magnetic negative selection to purify CD4+ T cells from thawed PBMCs. A total of more than 55 patients with relapsed/refractory classical Hodgkin lymphoma made up the trial cohort, and each patient's best overall response was complete response, partial response or progressive disease. In the multi-cohort phase II CheckMate 205 trial, trial patients received single-agent nivolumab. An independent review committee assessed best overall response by applying the 2007 International Working Group response criteria. PBMCs from the trial were collected at three points: immediately before nivolumab initiation (C1D1), and during therapy at cycle 2 day 1 and cycle 4 day 1. Peripheral blood was collected in 8 mL Vacutainer Cell Preparation Tubes, from which PBMCs were isolated by centrifugation and then cryopreserved. Purified CD4+ and CD8+ fractions were generated only in cases for which an additional PBMC sample was available. On LS columns in a quadroMACS separator, the magnetically labelled cells were depleted, and the flow-through was collected as the purified fraction.

The clonotype was recovered from a human donor with classical Hodgkin lymphoma. The sequencing here drew on CD4+ T cells from blood, taken before the fourth cycle of nivolumab. The chain joins TRBV19 to TRBJ1-2; the D gene cannot be resolved reliably. The CDR3 protein: CASSNKAPHGYTF. The nucleotide sequence reads as follows: TGTGCCAGTAGTAACAAGGCTCCTCATGGCTACACCTTC.